This record covers a single T cell receptor beta chain. One end of the junction varies from germline; a read error may be responsible. The data originate from a study of blood T cells in healthy people across ages. Isolation per sample recovered at least 6 million PBMCs. No fewer than 5.5 micrograms of total RNA were isolated from every sample. This CDR3 spans 15 amino acids. Germline CDR1 is DFQATT and CDR2 is SNEGSKA (reference sequence). Then a second PCR, running about 6 to 11 cycles, was carried out with a sample-barcoded 5' primer and a J-beta primer mix. Every cDNA was tagged by a template-switch adaptor with 12 random nucleotides. TCRdb re-called the 5' RACE reads through MiXCR, storing one row per CDR3 protein. The sample includes 600,000 to 1,000,000 distinct CDR3 sequences, 58% of them seen just once.

The sequenced sample was blood. The chain has TRBV20-1 and TRBJ2-7, with D perhaps TRBD1 or TRBD2 (5 bases each). The receptor comes from a man aged 25-45 years in good health. The CDR3 is CSARGGGGSSYEQYF. DNA of the CDR3: TGCAGTGCTAGAGGGGGCGGAGGAAGCTCCTATGAGCAGTACTTC.